This T cell receptor (beta chain) emerged from a study of T-cell reconstitution after alpha-beta-depleted transplantation in children. In the case of this clonotype: Its antigen remains unidentified.

Preparation of the TCRbeta library was carried out with unique molecular identifiers. TCRdb called the PCR reads again in MiXCR, with one record for every CDR3 protein. The sample has around 250,000 distinct CDR3 sequences; roughly 26% are singletons. Per germline, CDR1 LGHDT and CDR2 YNNKEL (reference sequence). The CDR3 runs to 13 residues. Trimming removed 5 bases from V and 2 bases from J, with 7 bases in between. Findings of the study overall: Among T cells one year after transplant, newly produced cells accounted for most counts and diversity.

The TCR comes from a girl aged 2 to 10 with Fanconi anemia, due to receive a stem cell transplant. V and J are TRBV3-1 and TRBJ1-3; D gene uncertain. The input for sequencing was PBMCs, taken before TCRalphabeta/CD19-depleted stem cell transplant. CDR3 in amino acids: CASSLGTGNTIYF. DNA of the CDR3: TGTGCCAGCAGCTTGGGAACTGGAAACACCATATATTTT.